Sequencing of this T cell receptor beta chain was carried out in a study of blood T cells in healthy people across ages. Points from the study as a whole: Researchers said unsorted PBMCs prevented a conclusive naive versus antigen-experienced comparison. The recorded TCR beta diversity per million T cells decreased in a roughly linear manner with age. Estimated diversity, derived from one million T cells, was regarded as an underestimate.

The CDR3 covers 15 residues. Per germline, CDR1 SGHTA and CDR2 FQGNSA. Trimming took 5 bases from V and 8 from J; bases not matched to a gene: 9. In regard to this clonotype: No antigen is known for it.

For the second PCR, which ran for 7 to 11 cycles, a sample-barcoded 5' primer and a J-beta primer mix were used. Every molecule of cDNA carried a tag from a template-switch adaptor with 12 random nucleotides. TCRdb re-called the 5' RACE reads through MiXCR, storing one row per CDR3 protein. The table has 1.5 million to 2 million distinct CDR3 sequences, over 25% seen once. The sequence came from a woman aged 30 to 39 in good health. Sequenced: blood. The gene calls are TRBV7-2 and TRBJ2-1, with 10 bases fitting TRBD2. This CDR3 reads CASSPGLAEGHEQFF. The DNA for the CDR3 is TGTGCCAGCAGCCCCGGACTAGCGGAAGGGCATGAGCAGTTCTTC.